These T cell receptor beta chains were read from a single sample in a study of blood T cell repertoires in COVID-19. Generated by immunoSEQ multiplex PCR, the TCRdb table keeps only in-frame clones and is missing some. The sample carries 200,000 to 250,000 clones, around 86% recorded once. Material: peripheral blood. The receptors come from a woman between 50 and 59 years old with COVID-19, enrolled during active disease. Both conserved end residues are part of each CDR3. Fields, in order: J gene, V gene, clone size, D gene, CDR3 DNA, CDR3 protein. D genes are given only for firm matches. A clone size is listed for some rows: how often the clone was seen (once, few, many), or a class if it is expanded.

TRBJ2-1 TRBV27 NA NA TGTGCCAGCAGTCCACAAACAGGGCCGTGGGCAACTTACAATGAGCAGTTCTTC CASSPQTGPWATYNEQFF
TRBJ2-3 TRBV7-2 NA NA TGTGCCAGCAGCACCCCAGGCCCAACAGGGACCGATACGCAGTATTTT CASSTPGPTGTDTQYF
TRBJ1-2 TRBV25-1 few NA TGTGCCAGCAGTAGGGACACAGGCTACACCTTC CASSRDTGYTF
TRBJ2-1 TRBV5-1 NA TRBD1 TGCGCCAGCCGCTTGGGACAGGGTAACAATGAGCAGTTCTTC CASRLGQGNNEQFF
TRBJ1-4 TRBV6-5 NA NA TGTGCCAGCAGTAGACGGACTGATGAAAAACTGTTTTTT CASSRRTDEKLFF
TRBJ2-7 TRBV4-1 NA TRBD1 TGCGCCAGCAGCCAAGCCGGGACAGGGGGAGAGCAGTACTTC CASSQAGTGGEQYF
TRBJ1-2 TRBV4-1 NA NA TGCGCCAGCAGCCAAGATTCCGGTGTAGCTAACTATGGCTACACCTTC CASSQDSGVANYGYTF
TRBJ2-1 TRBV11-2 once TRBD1 TGTGCCAGCAGCTACACAGGGGGCGAGAAGGGTGAGCAGTTCTTC CASSYTGGEKGEQFF
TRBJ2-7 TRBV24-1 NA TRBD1 TGTGCCACCAGTGAGTCGGGACAGGGCTACGAGCAGTACTTC CATSESGQGYEQYF
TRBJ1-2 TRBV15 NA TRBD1 TGTGCCACCACCCCCACGGCGGGTACAGGGGGAACTTTAGGCTACACCTTC CATTPTAGTGGTLGYTF
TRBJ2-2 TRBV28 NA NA TGTGCCAGCAGTCCTTTCTTACAGGGCGTCTGGGCCGGGGAGCTGTTTTTT CASSPFLQGVWAGELFF
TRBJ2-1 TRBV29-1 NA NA TGCAGCGTTGAAGCCAGCGCGGGATACAATGAGCAGTTCTTC CSVEASAGYNEQFF
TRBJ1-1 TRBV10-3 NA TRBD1 TGTGCCATCAGCCGAAGGGACAGGGTGGACACTGAAGCTTTCTTT CAISRRDRVDTEAFF
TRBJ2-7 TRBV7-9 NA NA TGTGCCAGCAGCCCCTTACCTCAGGGGCACGAGCAGTACTTC CASSPLPQGHEQYF
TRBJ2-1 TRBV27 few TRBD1 TGTGCCAGCAGCTCCGACAGGGCCCCTCTGTTCTTC CASSSDRAPLFF
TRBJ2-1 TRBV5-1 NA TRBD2 TGCGCCAGCAGCGATCTAGCGGGGGGTTCCTACAATGAGCAGTTCTTC CASSDLAGGSYNEQFF
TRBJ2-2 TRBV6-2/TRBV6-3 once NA TGTGCCAGCAGTTACCGGATACCCGGGCCCCAGGGGTCCGGGGAGCTGTTTTTT CASSYRIPGPQGSGELFF
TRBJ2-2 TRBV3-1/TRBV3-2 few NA TGTGCCAGCAGCCCCAGAGGGTACACCGGGGAGCTGTTTTTT CASSPRGYTGELFF
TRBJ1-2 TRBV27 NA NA TGTGCCAGCAGTTGGGGGGGAAGCTATGGCTACACCTTC CASSWGGSYGYTF
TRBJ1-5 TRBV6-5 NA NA TGTGCCAGCAGCCCCGGACAGTTCAATCAGCCCCAGCATTTT CASSPGQFNQPQHF
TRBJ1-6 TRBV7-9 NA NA TGTGCCAGCAGCGTAAGAGGGTCACCCCTCCACTTT CASSVRGSPLHF
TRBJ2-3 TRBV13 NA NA TGTGCCAGCAGCTTCTCTCAGGTCTACACAGATACGCAGTATTTT CASSFSQVYTDTQYF
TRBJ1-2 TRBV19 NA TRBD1 TGTGCCAGTACTGTACAGGGGGCGAACTATGGCTACACCTTC CASTVQGANYGYTF
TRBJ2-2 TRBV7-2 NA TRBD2 TGTGCCAGCAGCTTCCGAGTGCTAGCGGGGGGAACCGGGGAGCTGTTTTTT CASSFRVLAGGTGELFF
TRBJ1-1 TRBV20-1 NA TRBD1 TGCAGTGCGCCACAGGGGCCTGAAGCTTTCTTT CSAPQGPEAFF
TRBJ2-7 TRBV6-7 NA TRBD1 TGTGCCAACCGGACAGGGCCCCCCTACGAGCAGTACTTC CANRTGPPYEQYF
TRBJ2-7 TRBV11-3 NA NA TGTGCCAGCAGCCCTTCGAGGTACGAGCAGTACTTC CASSPSRYEQYF
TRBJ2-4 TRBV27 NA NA TGTGCCAGCAGCCAGAATTCTATTCAGTACTTC CASSQNSIQYF
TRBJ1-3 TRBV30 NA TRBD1 TGTGCCTGGAGCTTGGACGGGCAGGGGGTCAACACCATATATTTT CAWSLDGQGVNTIYF
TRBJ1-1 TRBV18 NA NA TGTGCCAGCTCACCCTCGGCAGGCCGGGGCACTGAAGCTTTCTTT CASSPSAGRGTEAFF
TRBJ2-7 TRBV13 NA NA TGTGCCAGCAGCTTAGGCATCCACGAGCAGTACTTC CASSLGIHEQYF
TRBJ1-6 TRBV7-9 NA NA TGTGCCAGCAGTCACGGGGGAGATAATTCACCCCTCCACTTT CASSHGGDNSPLHF
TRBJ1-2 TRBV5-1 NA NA TGCGCCAGCAGTCAGACAGGTTCCTATGGCTACACCTTC CASSQTGSYGYTF
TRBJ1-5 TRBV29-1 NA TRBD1 TGCAGCGTGGGGACAGGTACCTTCAATCAGCCCCAGCATTTT CSVGTGTFNQPQHF
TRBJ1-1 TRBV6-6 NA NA TGTGCCAGCAGTTACTTGGAGGGAAAGGCTGAAGCTTTCTTT CASSYLEGKAEAFF
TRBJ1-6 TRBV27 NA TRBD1 TGTGCCAGCAGTGCATGGGGACTGACAGGGGCTAATTCACCCCTCCACTTT CASSAWGLTGANSPLHF
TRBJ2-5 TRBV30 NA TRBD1 TGTGCCTGGAGTGTACCCCGGACAGGGTGGGGAGAGACCCAGTACTTC CAWSVPRTGWGETQYF
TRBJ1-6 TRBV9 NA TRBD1 TGTGCCAGCAGCGCCGGGACAGGACATAATTCACCCCTCCACTTT CASSAGTGHNSPLHF
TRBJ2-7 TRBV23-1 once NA TGCGCCAGCAGTCAATTTCCGGGCGAGCAGTACTTC CASSQFPGEQYF
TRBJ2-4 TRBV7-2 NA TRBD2 TGTGCCAGCAGCCCGGGGGGGGGCCCCAAAAACATTCAGTACTTC CASSPGGGPKNIQYF
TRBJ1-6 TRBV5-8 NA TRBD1 TGTGCCAGCAGCTTGTTTGGGACAGGGGGCTATAATTCACCCCTCCACTTT CASSLFGTGGYNSPLHF